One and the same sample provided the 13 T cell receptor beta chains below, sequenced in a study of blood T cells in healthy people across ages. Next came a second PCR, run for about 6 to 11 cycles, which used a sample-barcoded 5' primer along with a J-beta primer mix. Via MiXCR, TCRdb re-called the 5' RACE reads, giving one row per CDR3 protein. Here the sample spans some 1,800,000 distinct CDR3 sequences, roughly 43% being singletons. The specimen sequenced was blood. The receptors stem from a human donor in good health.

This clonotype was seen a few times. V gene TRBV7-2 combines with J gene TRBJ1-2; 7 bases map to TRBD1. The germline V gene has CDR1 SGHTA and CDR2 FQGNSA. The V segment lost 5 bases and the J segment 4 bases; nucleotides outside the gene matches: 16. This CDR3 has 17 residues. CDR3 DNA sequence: TGTGCCAGCAGCCCCCGGGACAGCACCAGTTACATCTATGGCTACACCTTC. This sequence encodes CASSPRDSTSYIYGYTF.

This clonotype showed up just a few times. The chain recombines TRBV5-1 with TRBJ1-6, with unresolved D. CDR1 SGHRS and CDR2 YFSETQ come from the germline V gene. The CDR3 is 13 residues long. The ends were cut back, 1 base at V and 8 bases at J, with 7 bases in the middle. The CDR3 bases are TGCGCCAGCAGCTTGAGCGTGTATTCACCCCTCCACTTT. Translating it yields CASSLSVYSPLHF. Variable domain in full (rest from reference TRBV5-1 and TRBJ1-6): KAGVTQTPRYLIKTRGQQVTLSCSPISGHRSVSWYQQTPGQGLQFLFEYFSETQRNKGNFPGRFSGRQFSNSRSEMNVSTLELGDSALYLCASSLSVYSPLHFGNGTRLTVT.

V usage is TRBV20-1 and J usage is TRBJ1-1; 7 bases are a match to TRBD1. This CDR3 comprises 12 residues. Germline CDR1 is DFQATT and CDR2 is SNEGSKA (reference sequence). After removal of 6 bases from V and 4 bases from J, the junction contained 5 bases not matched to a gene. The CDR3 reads CSAVRQGTEAFF. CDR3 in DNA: TGCAGTGCGGTTCGACAGGGCACTGAAGCTTTCTTT.

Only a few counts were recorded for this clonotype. The CDR3 region is CASSFVGGEQYF. As DNA, the CDR3 is TGTGCCAGCAGTTTTGTAGGGGGCGAGCAGTACTTC. The rearrangement links TRBV12-3 or TRBV12-4 to TRBJ2-7, with D possibly being TRBD1 (6 bases). Trimming stripped 3 bases from V and 6 bases from J, with 9 bases between. CDR3 length: 12 amino acids.

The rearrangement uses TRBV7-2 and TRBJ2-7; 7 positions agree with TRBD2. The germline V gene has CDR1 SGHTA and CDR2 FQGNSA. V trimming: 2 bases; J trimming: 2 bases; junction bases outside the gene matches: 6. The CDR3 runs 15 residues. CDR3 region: CASSLRASGPYEQYF. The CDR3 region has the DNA TGTGCCAGCAGCTTAAGGGCTAGCGGCCCCTACGAGCAGTACTTC.

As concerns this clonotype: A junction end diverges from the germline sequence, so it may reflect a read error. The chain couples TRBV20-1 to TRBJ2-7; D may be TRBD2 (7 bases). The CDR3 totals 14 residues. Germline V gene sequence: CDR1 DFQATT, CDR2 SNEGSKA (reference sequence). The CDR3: CSAMSGGPLYERYF. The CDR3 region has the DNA TGCAGTGCTATGTCCGGGGGGCCACTCTACGAGCGGTACTTC.

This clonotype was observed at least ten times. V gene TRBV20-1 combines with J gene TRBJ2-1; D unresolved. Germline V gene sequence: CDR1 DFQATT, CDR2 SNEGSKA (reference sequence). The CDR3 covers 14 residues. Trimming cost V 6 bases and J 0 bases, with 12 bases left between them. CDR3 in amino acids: CSASGSSSYNEQFF. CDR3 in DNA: TGCAGTGCGTCAGGTTCCAGCTCCTACAATGAGCAGTTCTTC.

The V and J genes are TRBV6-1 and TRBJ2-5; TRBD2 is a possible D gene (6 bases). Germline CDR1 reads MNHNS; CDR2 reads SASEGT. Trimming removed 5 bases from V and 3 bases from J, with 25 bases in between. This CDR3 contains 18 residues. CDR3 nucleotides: TGTGCCAGCAGTCCCCCACGATGGGTGAAGGAGCGGGAAGAGACCCAGTACTTC. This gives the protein CASSPPRWVKEREETQYF.

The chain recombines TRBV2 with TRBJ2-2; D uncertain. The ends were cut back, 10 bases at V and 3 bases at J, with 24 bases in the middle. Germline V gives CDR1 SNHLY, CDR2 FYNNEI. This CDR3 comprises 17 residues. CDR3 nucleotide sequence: TGTGCCAAATCAGTACAGAACCAATCTTTTTACACCGGGGAGCTGTTTTTT. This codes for CAKSVQNQSFYTGELFF.

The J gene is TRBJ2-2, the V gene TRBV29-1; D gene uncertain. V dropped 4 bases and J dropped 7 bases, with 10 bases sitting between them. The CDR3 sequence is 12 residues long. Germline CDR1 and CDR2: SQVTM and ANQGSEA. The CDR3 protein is CSVAEGFGELFF. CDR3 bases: TGCAGCGTTGCCGAAGGGTTCGGGGAGCTGTTTTTT.

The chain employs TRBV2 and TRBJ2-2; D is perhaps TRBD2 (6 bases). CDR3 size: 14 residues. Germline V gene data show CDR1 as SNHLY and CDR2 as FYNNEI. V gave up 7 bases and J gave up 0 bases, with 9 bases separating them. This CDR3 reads CASNWDSNTGELFF. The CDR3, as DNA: TGTGCCAGCAACTGGGACTCGAACACCGGGGAGCTGTTTTTT. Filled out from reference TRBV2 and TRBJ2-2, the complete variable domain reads EPEVTQTPSHQVTQMGQEVILRCVPISNHLYFYWYRQILGQKVEFLVSFYNNEISEKSEIFDDQFSVERPDGSNFTLKIRSTKLEDSAMYFCASNWDSNTGELFFGEGSRLTVL.

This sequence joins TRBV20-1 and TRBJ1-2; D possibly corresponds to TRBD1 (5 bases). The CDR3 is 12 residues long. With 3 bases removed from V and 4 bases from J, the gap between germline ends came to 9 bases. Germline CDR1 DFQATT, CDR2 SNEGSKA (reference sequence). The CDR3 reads CSARDGTYGYTF. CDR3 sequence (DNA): TGCAGTGCTAGGGACGGGACCTATGGCTACACCTTC.

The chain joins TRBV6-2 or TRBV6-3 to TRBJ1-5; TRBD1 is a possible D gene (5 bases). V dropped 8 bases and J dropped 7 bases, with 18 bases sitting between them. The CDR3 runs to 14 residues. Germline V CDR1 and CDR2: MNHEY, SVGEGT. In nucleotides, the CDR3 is TGTGCCAGCCGGGACCTACATCCGGGGCAGCCCCAGCATTTT. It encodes CASRDLHPGQPQHF.